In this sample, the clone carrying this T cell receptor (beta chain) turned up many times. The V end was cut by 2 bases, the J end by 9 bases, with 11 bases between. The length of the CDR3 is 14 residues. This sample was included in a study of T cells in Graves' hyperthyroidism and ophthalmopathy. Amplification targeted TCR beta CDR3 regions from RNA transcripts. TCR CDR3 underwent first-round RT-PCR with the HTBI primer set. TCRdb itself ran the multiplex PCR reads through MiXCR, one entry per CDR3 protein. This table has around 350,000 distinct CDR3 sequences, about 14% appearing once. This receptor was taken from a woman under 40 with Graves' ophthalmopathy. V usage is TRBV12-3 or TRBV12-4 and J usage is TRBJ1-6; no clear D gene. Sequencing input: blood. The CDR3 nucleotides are TGTGCCAGCAGTTTATCGGTTCATGGTTCACCCCTCCACTTT. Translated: CASSLSVHGSPLHF.